This T cell receptor (beta chain) derives from a study of T cell repertoires in cytomegalovirus infection. Across the study: CMV epitopes, recently identified HLA-C-restricted and well-studied HLA-B-restricted, were used.

The germline CDR1 and CDR2 sequences are SGHNT and YYREEE (reference sequence). This CDR3 comprises 14 residues. The J segment lost 1 base and the V segment lost 4 bases, leaving 4 bases of the junction unmatched. This clonotype turned up a few times. Its antigen remains unknown. TCRdb reprocessed the reads via MiXCR and lists one record per CDR3 protein. The sample comprises fewer than 950,000 distinct CDR3 sequences, 32% of which are singletons, and around 11% rests with the top ten. The sequence derives from a human donor in good health (CMV status not recorded). Some clones in this sample may be carry-over from other donors' samples. The J gene is TRBJ2-5, the V gene TRBV5-4, with 7 bases aligning to TRBD1. Sample: cultured CD8+ T cells from PBMCs, taken from culture after CMV antigen stimulation. CDR3 nucleotides: TGTGCCAGCAGCACGGACAGGTTCCAAGAGACCCAGTACTTC. It yields the protein CASSTDRFQETQYF.